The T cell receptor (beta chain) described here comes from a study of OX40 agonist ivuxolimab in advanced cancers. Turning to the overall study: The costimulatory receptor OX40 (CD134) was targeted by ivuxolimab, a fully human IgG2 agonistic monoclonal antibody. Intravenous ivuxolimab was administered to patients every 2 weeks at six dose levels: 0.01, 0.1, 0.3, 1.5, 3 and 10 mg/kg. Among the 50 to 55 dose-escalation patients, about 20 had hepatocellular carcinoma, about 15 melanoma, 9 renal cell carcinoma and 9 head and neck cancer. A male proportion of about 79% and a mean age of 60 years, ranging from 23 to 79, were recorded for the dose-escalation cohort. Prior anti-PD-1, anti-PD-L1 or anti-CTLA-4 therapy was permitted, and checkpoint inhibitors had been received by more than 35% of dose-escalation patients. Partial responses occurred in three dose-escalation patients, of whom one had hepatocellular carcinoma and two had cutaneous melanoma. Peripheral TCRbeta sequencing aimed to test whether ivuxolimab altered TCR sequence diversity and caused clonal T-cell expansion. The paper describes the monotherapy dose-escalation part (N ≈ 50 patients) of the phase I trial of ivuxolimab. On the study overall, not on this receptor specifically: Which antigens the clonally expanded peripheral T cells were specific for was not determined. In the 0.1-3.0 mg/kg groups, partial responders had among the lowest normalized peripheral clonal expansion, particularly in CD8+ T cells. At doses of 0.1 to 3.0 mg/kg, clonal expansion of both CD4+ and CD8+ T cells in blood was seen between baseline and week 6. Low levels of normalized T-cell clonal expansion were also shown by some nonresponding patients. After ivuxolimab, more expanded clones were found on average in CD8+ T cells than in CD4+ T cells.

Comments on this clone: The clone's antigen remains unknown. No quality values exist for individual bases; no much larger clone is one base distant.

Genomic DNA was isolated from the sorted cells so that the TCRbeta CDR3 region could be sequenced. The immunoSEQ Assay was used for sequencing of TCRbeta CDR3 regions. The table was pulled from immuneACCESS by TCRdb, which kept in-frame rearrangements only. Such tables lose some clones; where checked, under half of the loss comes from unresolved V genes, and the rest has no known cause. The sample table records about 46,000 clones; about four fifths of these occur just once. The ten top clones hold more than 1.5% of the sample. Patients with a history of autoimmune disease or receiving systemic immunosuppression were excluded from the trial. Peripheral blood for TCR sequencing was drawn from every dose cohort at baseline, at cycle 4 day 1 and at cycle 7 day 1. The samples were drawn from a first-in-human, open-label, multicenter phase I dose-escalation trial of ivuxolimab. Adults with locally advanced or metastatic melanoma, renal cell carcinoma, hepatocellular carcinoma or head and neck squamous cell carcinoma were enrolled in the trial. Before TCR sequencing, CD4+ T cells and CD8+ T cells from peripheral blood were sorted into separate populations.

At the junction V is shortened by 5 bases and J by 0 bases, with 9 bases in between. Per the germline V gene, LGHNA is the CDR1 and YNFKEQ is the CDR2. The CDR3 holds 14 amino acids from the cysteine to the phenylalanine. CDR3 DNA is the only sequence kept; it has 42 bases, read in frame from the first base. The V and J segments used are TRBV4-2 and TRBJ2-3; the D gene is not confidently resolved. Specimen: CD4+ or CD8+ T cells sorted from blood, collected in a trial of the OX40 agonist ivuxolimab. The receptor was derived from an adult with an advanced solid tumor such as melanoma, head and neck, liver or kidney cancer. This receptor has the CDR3 CASSFLDSTDTQYF. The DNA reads TGTGCCAGCAGCTTCTTGGACAGCACAGATACGCAGTATTTT.